The rows below give T cell receptor beta chains drawn from one sample of a study of T cell changes during pregnancy in multiple sclerosis. Sequenced by immunoSEQ multiplex PCR; TCRdb stores in-frame clones only, minus some. This sample has some 60,000 clones; about nine tenths occur once, and the top ten carry more than 2%. Specimen: peripheral blood, collected in the first trimester of pregnancy. These receptor sequences come from a female donor in good health, enrolled as a control in a pregnancy study. Each CDR3 is given with its conserved first and last residue. The order of the fields is V gene, J gene, D gene, clone size, CDR3 protein, CDR3 DNA. A D gene is named only where the DNA matches it firmly. Size values are once, few and many counts, or a class for expanded clones, and some rows have none.

TRBV29-1	TRBJ1-1	-	-	CSVEKRHTEAFF	TGCAGCGTTGAAAAGCGGCACACTGAAGCTTTCTTT
TRBV11-3	TRBJ1-1	TRBD1	-	CASSSTGTANTEAFF	TGTGCCAGCAGCTCGACCGGGACAGCGAACACTGAAGCTTTCTTT
TRBV6-4	TRBJ1-2	-	-	CASSADTYGYTF	TGTGCCAGCAGTGCCGACACCTATGGCTACACCTTC
TRBV6-5	TRBJ2-7	-	once	CASSWSSQNEQYF	TGTGCCAGCAGTTGGTCCTCACAGAACGAGCAGTACTTC
TRBV7-9	TRBJ2-5	-	-	CASRAFIGGRETQYF	TGTGCCAGCAGAGCCTTTATCGGGGGACGAGAGACCCAGTACTTC
TRBV7-9	TRBJ1-1	-	-	CASISEAAEAFF	TGTGCCAGCATCTCCGAGGCCGCTGAAGCTTTCTTT
TRBV7-6	TRBJ2-1	TRBD1	once	CASSLTNWDRPLEGNEQFF	TGTGCCAGCAGCTTAACCAATTGGGACAGGCCGCTGGAGGGCAATGAGCAGTTCTTC
TRBV12-5	TRBJ1-2	TRBD1	-	CASGIGTGLLYGYTF	TGTGCTAGTGGTATCGGGACAGGCCTGCTCTATGGCTACACCTTC
TRBV28	TRBJ2-2	-	-	CASREGGLTGELFF	TGTGCCAGCAGGGAAGGGGGTCTAACCGGGGAGCTGTTTTTT
TRBV5-4	TRBJ1-1	TRBD1	-	CASSTPGQGHTEAFF	TGTGCCAGCAGCACTCCGGGACAGGGACACACTGAAGCTTTCTTT
TRBV5-1	TRBJ2-2	-	-	CASSLAPTSGELFF	TGCGCCAGCAGCTTGGCCCCCACCAGCGGGGAGCTGTTTTTT
TRBV29-1	TRBJ2-7	TRBD2	-	CSVGGVLSSYEQYF	TGCAGCGTGGGAGGGGTTTTAAGTTCCTACGAGCAGTACTTC
TRBV15	TRBJ2-1	-	-	CATSRDRGGAETNEQFF	TGTGCCACCAGCAGAGATCGAGGAGGGGCCGAAACGAATGAGCAGTTCTTC
TRBV5-4	TRBJ2-3	TRBD1	-	CASSLGTGRTDTQYF	TGTGCCAGCAGCTTGGGGACAGGACGCACAGATACGCAGTATTTT
TRBV5-1	TRBJ1-1	-	-	CASSLGGTVNTEAFF	TGCGCCAGCAGCTTGGGCGGGACGGTGAACACTGAAGCTTTCTTT
TRBV19	TRBJ2-7	-	-	CASSIEGVGAHEQYF	TGTGCCAGTAGTATAGAGGGCGTGGGGGCCCACGAGCAGTACTTC
TRBV6-6	TRBJ2-5	-	-	CASSYAAETQYF	TGTGCCAGCAGTTACGCCGCGGAGACCCAGTACTTC
TRBV7-2	TRBJ2-7	TRBD2	-	CASSSQPLAGGSYEQYF	TGTGCCAGCAGCTCCCAGCCGCTAGCGGGGGGTTCCTACGAGCAGTACTTC
TRBV5-6	TRBJ2-5	TRBD1	-	CASSLKRTGVGETQYF	TGTGCCAGCAGCTTGAAAAGGACAGGGGTCGGGGAGACCCAGTACTTC
TRBV4-2	TRBJ1-3	-	-	CASSQDRGGPGNTIYF	TGTGCCAGCAGCCAAGATCGCGGGGGGCCTGGAAACACCATATATTTT
TRBV5-8	TRBJ2-5	TRBD1	-	CASSLAGTGQETQYF	TGTGCCAGCAGCTTGGCCGGGACAGGACAAGAGACCCAGTACTTC
TRBV6-7	TRBJ1-1	-	few	CASSYSSEAFF	TGTGCCAGCAGTTACTCCTCTGAAGCTTTCTTT
TRBV27	TRBJ2-3	-	-	CASSLGLTDTQYF	TGTGCCAGCAGTTTAGGGCTCACAGATACGCAGTATTTT
TRBV7-9	TRBJ2-1	TRBD2	-	CASSVSGTSGTSRYNEQFF	TGTGCCAGCAGCGTATCCGGGACTAGCGGGACCAGCCGCTACAATGAGCAGTTCTTC
TRBV6-4	TRBJ2-3	-	-	CASGRGSTDTQYF	TGTGCCAGCGGCCGAGGGAGCACAGATACGCAGTATTTT
TRBV28	TRBJ2-1	-	-	CASSFGTSLDNEQFF	TGTGCCAGCTCCTTTGGGACTTCACTAGACAATGAGCAGTTCTTC
TRBV7-2	TRBJ1-4	TRBD1	once	CASSADRGHWTNEKLFF	TGTGCCAGCAGCGCCGACAGGGGGCATTGGACTAATGAAAAACTGTTTTTT
TRBV7-9	TRBJ2-4	-	-	CASSLRQDWNIQYF	TGTGCCAGCAGCTTACGACAGGATTGGAACATTCAGTACTTC
TRBV28	TRBJ1-5	-	-	CASSSGSPGSNQPQHF	TGTGCCAGCAGTTCGGGGTCCCCCGGTAGCAATCAGCCCCAGCATTTT